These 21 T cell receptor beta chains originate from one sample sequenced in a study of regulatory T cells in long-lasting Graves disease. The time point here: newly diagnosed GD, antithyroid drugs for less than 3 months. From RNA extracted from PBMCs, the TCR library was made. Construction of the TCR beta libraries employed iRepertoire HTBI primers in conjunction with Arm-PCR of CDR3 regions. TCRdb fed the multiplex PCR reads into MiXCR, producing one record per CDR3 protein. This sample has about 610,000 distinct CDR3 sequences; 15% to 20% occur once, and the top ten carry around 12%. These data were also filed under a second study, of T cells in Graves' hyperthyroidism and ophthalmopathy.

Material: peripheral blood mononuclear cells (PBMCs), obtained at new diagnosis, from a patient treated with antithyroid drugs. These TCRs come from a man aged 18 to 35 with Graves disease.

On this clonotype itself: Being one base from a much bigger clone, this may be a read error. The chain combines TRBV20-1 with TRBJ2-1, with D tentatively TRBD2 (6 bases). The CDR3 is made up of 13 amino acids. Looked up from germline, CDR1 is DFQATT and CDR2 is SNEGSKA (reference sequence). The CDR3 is CSASRDSYNEQVF. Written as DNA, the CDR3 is TGCAGTGCTAGTAGGGACTCCTACAATGAGCAGGTCTTC.

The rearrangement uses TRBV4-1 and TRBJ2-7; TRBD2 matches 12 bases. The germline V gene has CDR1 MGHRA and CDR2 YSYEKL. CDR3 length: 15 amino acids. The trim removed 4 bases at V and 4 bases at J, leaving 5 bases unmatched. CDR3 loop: CASSPRTSGMYEQYF. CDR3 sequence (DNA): TGCGCCAGCAGCCCCAGGACTAGCGGGATGTACGAGCAGTACTTC.

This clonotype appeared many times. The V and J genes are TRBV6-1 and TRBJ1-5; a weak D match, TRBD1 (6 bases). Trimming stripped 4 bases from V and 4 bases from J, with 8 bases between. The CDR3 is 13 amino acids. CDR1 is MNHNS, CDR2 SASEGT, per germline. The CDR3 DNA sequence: TGTGCCAGCAGTGTCCAGGGGAATCAGCCCCAGCATTTT. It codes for CASSVQGNQPQHF.

In DNA form, the CDR3 reads TGCAGTGCCGCACCGGTCAGTTCGGGCGAAAAACTGTTTTTT. This codes for CSAAPVSSGEKLFF. The V call is TRBV20-1, the J call TRBJ1-4; D not certain. The CDR3 runs 14 residues. V lost 6 bases and J lost 8, with 19 bases in between. The germline CDR1 and CDR2 sequences are DFQATT and SNEGSKA (reference sequence).

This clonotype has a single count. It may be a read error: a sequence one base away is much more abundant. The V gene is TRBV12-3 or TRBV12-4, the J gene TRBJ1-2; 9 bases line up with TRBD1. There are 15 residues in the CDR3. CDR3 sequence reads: CASSPETGGEYGHTF. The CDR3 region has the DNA TGTGCCAGCAGCCCCGAGACAGGGGGTGAATATGGCCACACCTTC.

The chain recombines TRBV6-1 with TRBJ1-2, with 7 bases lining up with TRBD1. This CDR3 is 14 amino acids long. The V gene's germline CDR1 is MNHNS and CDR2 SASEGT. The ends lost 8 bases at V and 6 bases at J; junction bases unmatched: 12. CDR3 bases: TGTGCCAGCGCAAGTCAACAGGGGAGAAATGGCTACACCTTC. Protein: CASASQQGRNGYTF.

CDR3 region: CASSLHRGPEQYF. As DNA, the CDR3 is TGTGCCAGCAGCTTGCACAGGGGCCCCGAGCAGTACTTC. The gene calls are TRBV7-9 and TRBJ2-7; 7 bases align to TRBD1. V shed 3 bases, J shed 6 bases, and the junction held 5 bases outside the gene matches. The germline gives CDR1 SEHNR, CDR2 FQNEAQ (reference sequence). The CDR3 sequence is 13 residues long.

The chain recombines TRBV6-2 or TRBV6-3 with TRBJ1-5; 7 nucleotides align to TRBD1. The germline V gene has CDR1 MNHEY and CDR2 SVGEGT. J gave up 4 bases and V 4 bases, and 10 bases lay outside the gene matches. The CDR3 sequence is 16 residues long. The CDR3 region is CASSWDSHTRNQPQHF. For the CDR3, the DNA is TGTGCCAGCAGTTGGGACAGCCACACACGAAATCAGCCCCAGCATTTT.

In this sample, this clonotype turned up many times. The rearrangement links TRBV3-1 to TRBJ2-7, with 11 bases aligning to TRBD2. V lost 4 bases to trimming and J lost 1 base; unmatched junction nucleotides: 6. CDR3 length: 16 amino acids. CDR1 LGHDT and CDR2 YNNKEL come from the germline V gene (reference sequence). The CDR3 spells CASSLTTSGRSYEQYF. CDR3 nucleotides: TGTGCCAGCAGCCTAACTACTAGCGGGAGATCCTACGAGCAGTACTTC.

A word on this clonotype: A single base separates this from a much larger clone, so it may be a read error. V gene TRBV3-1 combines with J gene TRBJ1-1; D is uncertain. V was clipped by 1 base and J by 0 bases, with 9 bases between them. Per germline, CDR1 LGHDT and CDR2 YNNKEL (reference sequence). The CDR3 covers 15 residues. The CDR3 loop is CASSQVGLVNTEAFF. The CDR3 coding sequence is TGTGCCAGCAGCCAAGTCGGACTTGTGAACACTGAAGCTTTCTTT. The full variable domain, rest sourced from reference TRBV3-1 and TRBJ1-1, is DTAVSQTPKYLVTQMGNDKSIKCEQNLGHDTMYWYKQDSKKFLKIMFSYNNKELIINETVPNRFSPKSPDKAHLNLHINSLELGDSAVYFCASSQVGLVNTEAFFGQGTRLTVV.

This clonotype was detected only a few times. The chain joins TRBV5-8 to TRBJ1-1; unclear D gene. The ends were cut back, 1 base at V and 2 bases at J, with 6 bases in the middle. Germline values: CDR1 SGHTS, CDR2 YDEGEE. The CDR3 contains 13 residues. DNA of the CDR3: TGTGCCAGCAGCTTGACCTTCAACACTGAAGCTTTCTTT. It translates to CASSLTFNTEAFF.

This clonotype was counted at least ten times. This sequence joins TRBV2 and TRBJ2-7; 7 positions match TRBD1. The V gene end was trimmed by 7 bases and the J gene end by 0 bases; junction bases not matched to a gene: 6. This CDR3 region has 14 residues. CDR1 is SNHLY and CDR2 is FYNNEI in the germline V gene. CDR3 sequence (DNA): TGTGCCAGCACCCTCGACAGGGCCTCCTACGAGCAGTACTTC. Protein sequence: CASTLDRASYEQYF.

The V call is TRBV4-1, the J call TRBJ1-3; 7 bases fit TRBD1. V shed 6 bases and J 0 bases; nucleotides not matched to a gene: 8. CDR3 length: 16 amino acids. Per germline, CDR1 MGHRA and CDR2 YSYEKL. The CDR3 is CASRQPRTGSGNTIYF. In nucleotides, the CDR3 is TGCGCCAGCAGACAACCCCGGACAGGCTCTGGAAACACCATATATTTT.

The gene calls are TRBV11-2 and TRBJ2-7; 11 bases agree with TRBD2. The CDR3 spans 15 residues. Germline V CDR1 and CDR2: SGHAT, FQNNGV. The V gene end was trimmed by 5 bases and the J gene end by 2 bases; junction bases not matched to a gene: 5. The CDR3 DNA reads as TGTGCCAGCAGCGCGACTAGCGGGGTTACCTACGAGCAGTACTTC. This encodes CASSATSGVTYEQYF.

The CDR3 DNA sequence: TGTGCCAGCACCCGCGGGGGGGGGGGGATTTACAATGAGCAGTTCTTC. This encodes CASTRGGGGIYNEQFF. The V call is TRBV5-6, the J call TRBJ2-1, with 9 nucleotides matching TRBD2. The CDR3 is 16 amino acids. With 6 bases clipped from V and 4 bases from J, the junction kept 11 bases outside the gene matches. CDR1 and CDR2 (germline): SGHDT, YYEEEE.

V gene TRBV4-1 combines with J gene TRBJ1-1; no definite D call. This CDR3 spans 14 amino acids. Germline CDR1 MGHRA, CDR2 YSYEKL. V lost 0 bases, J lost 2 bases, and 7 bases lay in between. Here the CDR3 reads CASSQDPYNTEAFF. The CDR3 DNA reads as TGCGCCAGCAGCCAAGACCCATATAACACTGAAGCTTTCTTT.

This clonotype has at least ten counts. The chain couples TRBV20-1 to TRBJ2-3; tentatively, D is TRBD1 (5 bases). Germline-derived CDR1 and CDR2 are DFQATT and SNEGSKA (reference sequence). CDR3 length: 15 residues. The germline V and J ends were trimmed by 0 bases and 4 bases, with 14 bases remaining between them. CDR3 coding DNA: TGCAGTGCTAGAGATACGCAGGGCTACCCAGATACGCAGTATTTT. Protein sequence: CSARDTQGYPDTQYF.

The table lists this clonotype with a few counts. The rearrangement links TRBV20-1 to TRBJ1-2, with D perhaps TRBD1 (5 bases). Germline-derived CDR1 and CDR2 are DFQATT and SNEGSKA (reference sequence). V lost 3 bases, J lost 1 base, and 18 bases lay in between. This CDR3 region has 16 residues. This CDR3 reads CSARSSRTPLNYGYTF. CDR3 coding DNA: TGCAGTGCTAGGAGCTCAAGGACACCGCTTAACTATGGCTACACCTTC.

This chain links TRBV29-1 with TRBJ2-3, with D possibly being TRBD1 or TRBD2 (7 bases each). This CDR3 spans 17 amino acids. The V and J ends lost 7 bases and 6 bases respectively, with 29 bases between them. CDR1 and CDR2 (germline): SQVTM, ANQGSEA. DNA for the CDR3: TGCAGCGCGGGGGGCGGTGTCGGGCCAACAGGGGTGGATACGCAGTATTTT. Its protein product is CSAGGGVGPTGVDTQYF.

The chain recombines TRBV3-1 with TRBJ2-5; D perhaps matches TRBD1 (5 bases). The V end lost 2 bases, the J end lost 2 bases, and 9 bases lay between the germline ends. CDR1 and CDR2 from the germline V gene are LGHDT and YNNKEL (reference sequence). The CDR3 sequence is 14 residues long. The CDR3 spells CASSQWTRQETQYF. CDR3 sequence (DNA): TGTGCCAGCAGCCAATGGACAAGACAAGAGACCCAGTACTTC.

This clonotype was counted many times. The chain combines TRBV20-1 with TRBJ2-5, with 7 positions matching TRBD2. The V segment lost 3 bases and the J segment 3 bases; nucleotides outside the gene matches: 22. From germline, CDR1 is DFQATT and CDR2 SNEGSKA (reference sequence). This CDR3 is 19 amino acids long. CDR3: CSARPRVTSANNREETQYF. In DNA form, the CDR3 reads TGCAGTGCTAGGCCACGGGTAACTAGCGCCAACAACCGGGAAGAGACCCAGTACTTC.